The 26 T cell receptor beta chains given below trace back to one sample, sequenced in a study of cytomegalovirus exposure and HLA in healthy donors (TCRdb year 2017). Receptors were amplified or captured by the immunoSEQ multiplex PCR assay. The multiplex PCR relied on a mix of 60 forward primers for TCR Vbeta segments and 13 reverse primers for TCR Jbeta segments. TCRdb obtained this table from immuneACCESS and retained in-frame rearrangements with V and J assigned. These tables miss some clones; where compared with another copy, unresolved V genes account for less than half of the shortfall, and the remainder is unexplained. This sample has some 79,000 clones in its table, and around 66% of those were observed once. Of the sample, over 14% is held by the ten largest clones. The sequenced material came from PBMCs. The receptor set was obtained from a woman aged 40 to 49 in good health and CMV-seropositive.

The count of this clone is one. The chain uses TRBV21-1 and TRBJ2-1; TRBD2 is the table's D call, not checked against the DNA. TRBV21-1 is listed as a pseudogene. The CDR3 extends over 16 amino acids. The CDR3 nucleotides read TGTGCCAGCCCCTTACGTAGCGGGAGGCGGGGGGATGAGCAGTTCTTC. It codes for CASPLRSGRRGDEQFF.

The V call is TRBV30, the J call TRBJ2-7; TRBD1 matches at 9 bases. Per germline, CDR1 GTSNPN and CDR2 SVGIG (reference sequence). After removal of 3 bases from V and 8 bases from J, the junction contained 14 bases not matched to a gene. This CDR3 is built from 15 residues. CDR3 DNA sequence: TGTGCCTGGAGCCGCGAAGCGGGACAGGGTCCCAAGCAGTACTTC. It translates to CAWSREAGQGPKQYF.

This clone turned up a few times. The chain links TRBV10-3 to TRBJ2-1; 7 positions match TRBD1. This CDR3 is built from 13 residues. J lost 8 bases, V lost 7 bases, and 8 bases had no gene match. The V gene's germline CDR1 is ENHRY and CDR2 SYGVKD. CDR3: CAIKGAGWDEQFF. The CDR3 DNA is TGTGCCATCAAGGGGGCAGGGTGGGATGAGCAGTTCTTC.

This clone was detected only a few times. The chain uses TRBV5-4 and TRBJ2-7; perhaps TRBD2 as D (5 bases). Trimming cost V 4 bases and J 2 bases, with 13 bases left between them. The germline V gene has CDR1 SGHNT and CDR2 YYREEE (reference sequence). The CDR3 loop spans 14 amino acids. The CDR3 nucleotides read TGTGCCAGCAGCCCCGCCGCGGGCCCCTACGAGCAGTACTTC. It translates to CASSPAAGPYEQYF.

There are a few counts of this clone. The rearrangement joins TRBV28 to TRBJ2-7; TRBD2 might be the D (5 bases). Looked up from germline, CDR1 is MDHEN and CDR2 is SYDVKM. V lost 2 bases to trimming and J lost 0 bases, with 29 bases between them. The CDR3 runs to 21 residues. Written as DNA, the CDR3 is TGTGCCAGCAGTTTAGGTGCCGGAACATTAACGAGGCTAGCCGACTCCTACGAGCAGTACTTC. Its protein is CASSLGAGTLTRLADSYEQYF.

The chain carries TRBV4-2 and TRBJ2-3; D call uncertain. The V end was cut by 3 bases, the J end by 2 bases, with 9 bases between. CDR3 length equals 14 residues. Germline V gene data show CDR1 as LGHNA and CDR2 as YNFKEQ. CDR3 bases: TGTGCCAGCAGCCAGGCCCCTCCCACAGATACGCAGTATTTT. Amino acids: CASSQAPPTDTQYF.

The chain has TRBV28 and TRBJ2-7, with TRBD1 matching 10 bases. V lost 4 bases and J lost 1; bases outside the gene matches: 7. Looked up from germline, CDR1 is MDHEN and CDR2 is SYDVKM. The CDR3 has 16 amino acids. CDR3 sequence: CASSSPGQGTSYEQYF. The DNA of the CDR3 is TGTGCCAGCAGTTCCCCGGGACAGGGGACGTCCTACGAGCAGTACTTC.

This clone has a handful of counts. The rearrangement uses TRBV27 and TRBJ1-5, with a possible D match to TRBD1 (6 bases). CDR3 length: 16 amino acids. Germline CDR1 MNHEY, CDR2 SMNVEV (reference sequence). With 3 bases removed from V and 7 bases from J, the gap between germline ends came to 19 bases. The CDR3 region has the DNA TGTGCCAGCAGTTTCGAATCAGGGAAGGGGGGGCAGCCCCAGCATTTT. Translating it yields CASSFESGKGGQPQHF.

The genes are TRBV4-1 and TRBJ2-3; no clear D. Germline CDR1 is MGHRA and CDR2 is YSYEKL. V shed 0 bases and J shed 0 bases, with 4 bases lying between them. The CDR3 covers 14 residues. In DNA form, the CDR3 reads TGCGCCAGCAGCCAAGAGAGGAGCACAGATACGCAGTATTTT. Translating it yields CASSQERSTDTQYF.

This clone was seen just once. CDR3 residues: CASSVGGDAYEQYF. CDR3 sequence (DNA): TGTGCCAGCAGCGTAGGAGGTGACGCCTACGAGCAGTACTTC. The chain is built from TRBV9 and TRBJ2-7; no firm D call. Trimming removed 0 bases at V and 2 bases at J, with 9 bases between. Germline-derived CDR1 and CDR2 are SGDLS and YYNGEE. The CDR3 sequence is 14 residues long.

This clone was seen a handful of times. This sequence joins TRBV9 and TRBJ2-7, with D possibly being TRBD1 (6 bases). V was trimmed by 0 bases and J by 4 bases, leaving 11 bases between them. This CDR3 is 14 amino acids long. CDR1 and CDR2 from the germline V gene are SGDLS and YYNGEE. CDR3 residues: CASSVAVGAYEQYF. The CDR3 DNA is TGTGCCAGCAGCGTAGCGGTGGGGGCGTACGAGCAGTACTTC.

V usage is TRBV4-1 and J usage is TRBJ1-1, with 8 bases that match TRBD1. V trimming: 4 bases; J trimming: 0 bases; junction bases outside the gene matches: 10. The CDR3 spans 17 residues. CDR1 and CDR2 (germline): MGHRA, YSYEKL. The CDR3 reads CASSPRAGGAMNTEAFF. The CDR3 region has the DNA TGCGCCAGCAGCCCCCGAGCAGGGGGCGCGATGAACACTGAAGCTTTCTTT.

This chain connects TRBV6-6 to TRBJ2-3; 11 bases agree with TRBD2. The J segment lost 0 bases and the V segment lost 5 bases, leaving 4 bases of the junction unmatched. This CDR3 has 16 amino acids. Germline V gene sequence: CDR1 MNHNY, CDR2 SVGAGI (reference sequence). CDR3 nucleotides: TGTGCCAGCAGTGTCGCTAGCGGGAGGAGCACAGATACGCAGTATTTT. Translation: CASSVASGRSTDTQYF.

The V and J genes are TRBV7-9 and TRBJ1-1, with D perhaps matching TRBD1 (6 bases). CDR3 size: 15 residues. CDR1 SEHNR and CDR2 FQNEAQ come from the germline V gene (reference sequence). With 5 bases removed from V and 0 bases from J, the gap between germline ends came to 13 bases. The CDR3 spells CASSQQGTMNTEAFF. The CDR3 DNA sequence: TGTGCCAGCAGCCAACAGGGAACAATGAACACTGAAGCTTTCTTT.

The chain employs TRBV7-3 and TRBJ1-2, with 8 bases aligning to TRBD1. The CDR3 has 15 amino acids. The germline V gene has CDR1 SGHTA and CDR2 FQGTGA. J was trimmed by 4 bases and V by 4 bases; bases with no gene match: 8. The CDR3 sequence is CASSSGTGLSYGYTF. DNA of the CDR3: TGTGCCAGCAGCTCTGGGACAGGACTCTCCTATGGCTACACCTTC.

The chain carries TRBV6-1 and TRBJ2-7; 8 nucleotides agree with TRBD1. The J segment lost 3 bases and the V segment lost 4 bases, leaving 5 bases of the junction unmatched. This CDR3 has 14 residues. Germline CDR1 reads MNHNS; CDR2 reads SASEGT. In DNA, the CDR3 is TGTGCCAGCAGTGTACAGGGGGGACTCTACGAGCAGTACTTC. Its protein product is CASSVQGGLYEQYF.

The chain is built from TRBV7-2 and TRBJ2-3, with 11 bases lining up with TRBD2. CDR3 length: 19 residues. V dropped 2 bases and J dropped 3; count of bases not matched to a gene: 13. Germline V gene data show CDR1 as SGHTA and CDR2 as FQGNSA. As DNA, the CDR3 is TGTGCCAGCAGCTTACAAGTGTCGTCTAGCGGGAGGAGGACAGATACGCAGTATTTT. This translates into CASSLQVSSSGRRTDTQYF.

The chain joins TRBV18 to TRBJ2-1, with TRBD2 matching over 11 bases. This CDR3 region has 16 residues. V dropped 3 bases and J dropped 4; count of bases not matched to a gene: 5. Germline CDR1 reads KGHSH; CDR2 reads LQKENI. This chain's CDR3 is CASSPPGLAEYNEQFF. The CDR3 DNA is TGTGCCAGCTCACCCCCGGGACTAGCGGAATACAATGAGCAGTTCTTC.

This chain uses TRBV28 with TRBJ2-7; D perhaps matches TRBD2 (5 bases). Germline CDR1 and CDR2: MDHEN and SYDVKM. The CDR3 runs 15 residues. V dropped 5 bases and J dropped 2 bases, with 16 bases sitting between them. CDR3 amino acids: CASSGSNRRPYEQYF. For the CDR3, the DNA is TGTGCCAGCAGTGGGAGTAATCGGCGGCCCTACGAGCAGTACTTC.

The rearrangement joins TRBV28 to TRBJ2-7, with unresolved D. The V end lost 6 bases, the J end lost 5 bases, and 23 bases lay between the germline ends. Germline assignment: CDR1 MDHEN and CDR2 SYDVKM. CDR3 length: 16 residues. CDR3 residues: CASRPGGSRLENEQYF. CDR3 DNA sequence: TGTGCCAGCAGACCTGGCGGCAGTCGTCTCGAGAACGAGCAGTACTTC.

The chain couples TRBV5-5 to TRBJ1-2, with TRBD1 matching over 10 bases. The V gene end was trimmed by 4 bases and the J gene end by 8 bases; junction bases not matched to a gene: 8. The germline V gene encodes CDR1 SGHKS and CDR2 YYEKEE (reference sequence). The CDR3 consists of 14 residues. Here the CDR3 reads CASSMTGGAIGYTF. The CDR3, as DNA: TGTGCCAGCAGCATGACAGGGGGCGCGATAGGCTACACCTTC.

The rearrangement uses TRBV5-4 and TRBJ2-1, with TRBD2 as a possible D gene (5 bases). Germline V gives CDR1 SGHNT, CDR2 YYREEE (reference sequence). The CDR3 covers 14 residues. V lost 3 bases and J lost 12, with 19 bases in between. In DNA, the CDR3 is TGTGCCAGCAGCTCAGTTGAGGAGGCGAGGCGGCAGTTCTTC. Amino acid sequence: CASSSVEEARRQFF.

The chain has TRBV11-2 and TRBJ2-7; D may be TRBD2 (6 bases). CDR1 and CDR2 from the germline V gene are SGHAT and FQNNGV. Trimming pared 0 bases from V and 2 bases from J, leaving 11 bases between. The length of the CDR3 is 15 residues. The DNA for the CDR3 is TGTGCCAGCAGCTTAGAGGGACTCCAGACCTACGAGCAGTACTTC. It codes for CASSLEGLQTYEQYF.

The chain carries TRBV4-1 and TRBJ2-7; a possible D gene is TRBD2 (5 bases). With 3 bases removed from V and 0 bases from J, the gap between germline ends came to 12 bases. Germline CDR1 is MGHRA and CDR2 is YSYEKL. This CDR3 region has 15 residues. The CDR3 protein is CASSQRAATSYEQYF. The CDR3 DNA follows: TGCGCCAGCAGCCAGAGGGCTGCCACCTCCTACGAGCAGTACTTC.

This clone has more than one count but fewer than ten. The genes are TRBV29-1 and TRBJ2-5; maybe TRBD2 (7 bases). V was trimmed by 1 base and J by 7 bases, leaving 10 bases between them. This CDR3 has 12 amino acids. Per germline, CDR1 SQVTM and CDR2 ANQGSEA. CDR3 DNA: TGCAGCGTTGAAGTCGGGGGGCCGACCCAGTACTTC. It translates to CSVEVGGPTQYF.

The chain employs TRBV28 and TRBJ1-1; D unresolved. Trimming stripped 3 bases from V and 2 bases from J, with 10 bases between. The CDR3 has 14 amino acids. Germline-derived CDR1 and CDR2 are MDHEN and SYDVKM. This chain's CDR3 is CASSFPTRNTEAFF. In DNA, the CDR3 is TGTGCCAGCAGTTTCCCAACACGCAACACTGAAGCTTTCTTT.